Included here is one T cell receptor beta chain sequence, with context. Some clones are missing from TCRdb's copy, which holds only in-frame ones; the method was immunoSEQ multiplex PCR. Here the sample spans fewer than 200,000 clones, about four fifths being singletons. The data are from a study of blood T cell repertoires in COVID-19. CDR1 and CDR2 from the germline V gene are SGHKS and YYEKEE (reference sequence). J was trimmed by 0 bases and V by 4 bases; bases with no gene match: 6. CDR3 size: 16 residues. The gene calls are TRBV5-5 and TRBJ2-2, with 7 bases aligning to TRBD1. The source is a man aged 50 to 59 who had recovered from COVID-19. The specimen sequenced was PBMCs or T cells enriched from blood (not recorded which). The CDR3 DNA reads TGTGCCAGCAGCCTATACAGGGGTGCGAACACCGGGGAGCTGTTTTTT. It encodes CASSLYRGANTGELFF.